This is a list of T cell receptor beta chains from one sample in a study of CD8+ T cells in alopecia areata. Only in-frame clones appear in the TCRdb table, and some are missing; sequencing was by immunoSEQ multiplex PCR. Of hundreds of thousands of clones listed, less than 80% are singletons. Sequences were derived from CD4+ T cells sorted from blood, sampled at week 0. Source of these receptors: a human donor with alopecia areata. Each CDR3 is given with its conserved first and last residue. A D gene is named only where the DNA matches it firmly. Clone size, where shown, is once, few, many, or a class for clones that have expanded.

v_call	d_call	j_call	clone_size	cdr3_aa	cdr3_nt
TRBV29-1	-	TRBJ1-1	once	CSTVTRSEAFF	TGCAGCACAGTCACGAGGAGTGAAGCTTTCTTT
TRBV6-1	-	TRBJ1-5	-	CASSEAGDRNQPQHF	TGTGCCAGCAGTGAAGCGGGAGACAGAAATCAGCCCCAGCATTTT
TRBV29-1	TRBD2	TRBJ2-3	-	CSVATSRTDTQYF	TGCAGCGTGGCGACTAGCAGAACAGATACGCAGTATTTT
TRBV29-1	-	TRBJ1-4	-	CGVQGTNEKLFF	TGCGGAGTACAGGGAACTAATGAAAAACTGTTTTTT
TRBV6-1	-	TRBJ2-1	few	CASSVVGGGEQFF	TGTGCCAGCAGTGTGGTCGGGGGCGGTGAGCAGTTCTTC
TRBV5-4	-	TRBJ2-5	-	CASSVTTQETQYF	TGTGCCAGCAGCGTGACTACCCAAGAGACCCAGTACTTC
TRBV9	-	TRBJ2-7	-	CASSVGGSYEQYF	TGTGCCAGCAGCGTGGGGGGCTCCTACGAGCAGTACTTC
TRBV9	-	TRBJ1-4	-	CASSVGHSTNEKLFF	TGTGCCAGCAGCGTAGGGCATTCAACTAATGAAAAACTGTTTTTT
TRBV27	-	TRBJ1-6	-	CASSLSGRGVTLHF	TGTGCCAGCAGTTTATCGGGCAGGGGAGTGACCCTCCACTTT
TRBV29-1	-	TRBJ1-2	-	CSIGGYTF	TGCAGCATCGGCGGCTACACCTTC
TRBV14	-	TRBJ2-7	-	CASSRGPGEGSYEQYF	TGTGCCAGCAGCCGGGGGCCAGGGGAAGGTTCCTACGAGCAGTACTTC
TRBV9	-	TRBJ2-1	-	CASSLVGGNEQFF	TGTGCCAGCAGCCTAGTGGGGGGCAACGAGCAGTTCTTC
TRBV10-3	-	TRBJ1-1	few	CAISEGGSITEAFF	TGTGCCATCAGTGAGGGGGGAAGTATCACTGAAGCTTTCTTT
TRBV7-2	TRBD2	TRBJ2-3	few	CASNRKRGTPITDTQYF	TGTGCCAGCAACCGCAAGCGGGGAACCCCGATCACAGATACGCAGTATTTT
TRBV4-3	-	TRBJ1-4	few	CASSQVRGEKLFF	TGCGCCAGCAGCCAAGTGCGGGGTGAAAAACTGTTTTTT
TRBV30	TRBD2	TRBJ2-2	-	CAWKGRLASAGELFF	TGTGCCTGGAAGGGAAGACTAGCGTCGGCCGGGGAGCTGTTTTTT
TRBV18	-	TRBJ2-1	-	CASSPGNEQFF	TGTGCCAGCTCACCAGGCAATGAGCAGTTCTTC
TRBV5-1	-	TRBJ2-7	once	CASSLVAGTTYEQYF	TGCGCCAGCAGCTTGGTTGCGGGCACCACTTACGAGCAGTACTTC
TRBV5-1	-	TRBJ2-3	-	CASSLWAGKGDTQYF	TGCGCCAGCAGCTTGTGGGCAGGGAAGGGAGATACGCAGTATTTT
TRBV29-1	-	TRBJ1-1	few	CSVEFAAGNTEAFF	TGCAGCGTTGAGTTTGCTGCAGGCAACACTGAAGCTTTCTTT
TRBV29-1	-	TRBJ2-5	few	CSVVAGAYQETQYF	TGCAGCGTTGTCGCGGGGGCATACCAAGAGACCCAGTACTTC
TRBV25-1	-	TRBJ2-1	-	CASSGQEIYNEQFF	TGTGCCAGCAGTGGACAAGAGATCTACAATGAGCAGTTCTTC
TRBV7-9	-	TRBJ2-1	few	CASTLISEQFF	TGTGCCAGCACCCTCATCAGTGAGCAGTTCTTC
TRBV5-1	-	TRBJ2-5	-	CASSLGGPIQETQYF	TGCGCCAGCAGCTTGGGAGGCCCTATCCAAGAGACCCAGTACTTC
TRBV6-1	TRBD1	TRBJ1-6	-	CASSDLPPGGWNSPLHF	TGTGCCAGCAGTGACCTACCTCCAGGGGGCTGGAATTCACCCCTCCACTTT
TRBV2	-	TRBJ1-4	-	CASSEAAGYEKLFF	TGTGCCAGCAGTGAAGCGGCAGGGTATGAAAAACTGTTTTTT
TRBV10-2	TRBD1	TRBJ1-5	-	CASSGQGLSNQPQHF	TGCGCCAGCAGTGGACAGGGTCTTAGCAATCAGCCCCAGCATTTT
TRBV5-1	-	TRBJ2-5	few	CASSLGAQETQYF	TGCGCCAGCAGCTTGGGGGCCCAAGAGACCCAGTACTTC
TRBV30	TRBD1	TRBJ2-7	few	CAWSGTGQGWQYF	TGTGCCTGGAGTGGAACCGGACAGGGTTGGCAGTACTTC
TRBV15	TRBD1	TRBJ2-7	once	CATSMRQGSGEQYF	TGTGCCACCAGCATGCGACAGGGGTCGGGGGAGCAGTACTTC